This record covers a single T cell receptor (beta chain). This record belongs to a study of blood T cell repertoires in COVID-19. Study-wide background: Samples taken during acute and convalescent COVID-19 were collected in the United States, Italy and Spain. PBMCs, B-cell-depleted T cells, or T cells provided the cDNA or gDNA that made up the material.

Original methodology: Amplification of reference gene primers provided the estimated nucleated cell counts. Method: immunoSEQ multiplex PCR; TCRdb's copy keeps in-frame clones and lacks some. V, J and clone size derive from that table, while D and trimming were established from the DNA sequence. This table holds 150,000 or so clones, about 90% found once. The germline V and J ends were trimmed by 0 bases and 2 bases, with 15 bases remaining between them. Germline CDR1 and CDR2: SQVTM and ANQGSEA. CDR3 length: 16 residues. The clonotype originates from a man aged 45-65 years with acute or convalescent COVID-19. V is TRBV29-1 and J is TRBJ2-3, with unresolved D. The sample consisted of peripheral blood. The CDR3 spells CSVEDRLRHSTDTQYF. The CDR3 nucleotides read TGCAGCGTTGAAGATCGTTTGAGACACTCCACAGATACGCAGTATTTT.